These 27 T cell receptor beta chains came from one sample sequenced in a study of CD8 T cells in Susac syndrome. RNA amounts of roughly 0.5 to 1 ug underwent reverse transcription with random hexamers. TCRdb fed the immunoSEQ multiplex PCR reads into MiXCR, producing one record per CDR3 protein. This table holds fewer than 350,000 distinct CDR3 sequences, about 92% found once. The sample taken for sequencing was CD4+ T cells from PBMCs. The receptor set was obtained from a human donor with multiple sclerosis.

The V and J genes are TRBV6-2 or TRBV6-3 and TRBJ1-5, with 9 bases that match TRBD1. Trimming removed 5 bases from V and 3 bases from J; junction bases left unmatched: 8. This CDR3 is 16 amino acids long. In germline, CDR1 is MNHEY, CDR2 SVGEGT. This CDR3 is CASSDPGQGNNQPQHF. The CDR3 DNA reads as TGTGCCAGCAGTGACCCGGGACAGGGTAACAATCAGCCCCAGCATTTT.

The chain carries TRBV18 and TRBJ2-2; 13 nucleotides agree with TRBD2. V gave up 3 bases and J gave up 4 bases; unmatched junction bases: 5. Germline lookup yields CDR1 KGHSH and CDR2 LQKENI. The CDR3 consists of 17 residues. The CDR3, as DNA: TGTGCCAGCTCACCGACTAGCGGGAGGTCCCTCACCGGGGAGCTGTTTTTT. Translation: CASSPTSGRSLTGELFF. Complete variable domain (other parts from reference TRBV18 and TRBJ2-2): NAGVMQNPRHLVRRRGQEARLRCSPMKGHSHVYWYRQLPEEGLKFMVYLQKENIIDESGMPKERFSAEFPKEGPSILRIQQVVRGDSAAYFCASSPTSGRSLTGELFFGEGSRLTVL.

This chain connects TRBV7-9 to TRBJ1-1, with D possibly matching TRBD1 (6 bases). This CDR3 spans 16 amino acids. Germline V gene data show CDR1 as SEHNR and CDR2 as FQNEAQ (reference sequence). Trimming pared 5 bases from V and 4 bases from J, leaving 20 bases between. The CDR3 sequence: CASSLDTRGDSTEAFF. As DNA, the CDR3 is TGTGCCAGCAGCCTCGACACCAGGGGAGATAGCACTGAAGCTTTCTTT.

V and J are TRBV12-3 or TRBV12-4 and TRBJ2-5; D possibly corresponds to TRBD1 (6 bases). The CDR3 extends over 13 amino acids. V was pared by 5 bases and J by 4 bases, with 11 bases between. The DNA for the CDR3 is TGTGCCAGCAGTCCCACAGGGCTAGAGACCCAGTACTTC. Its protein product is CASSPTGLETQYF.

V usage is TRBV11-3 and J usage is TRBJ2-7, with a weak D call TRBD2 (5 bases). V was clipped by 5 bases and J by 3 bases, with 11 bases between them. Germline V gene data show CDR1 as SGHNT and CDR2 as YENEEA. This CDR3 is built from 13 residues. CDR3: CASSPAGGYEQYF. The DNA for the CDR3 is TGTGCCAGCAGCCCGGCGGGTGGCTACGAGCAGTACTTC.

V and J are TRBV12-3 or TRBV12-4 and TRBJ2-7; D assignment may be TRBD1 or TRBD2 (6 bases each). This CDR3 is 14 amino acids long. The V and J ends lost 4 bases and 2 bases respectively, with 12 bases between them. CDR3 residues: CASSSPGAAYEQYF. CDR3 DNA: TGTGCCAGCAGTTCCCCGGGGGCCGCCTACGAGCAGTACTTC.

The chain carries TRBV20-1 and TRBJ2-3, with D maybe TRBD2 (6 bases). Trimming removed 6 bases at V and 2 bases at J, with 9 bases between. The length of the CDR3 is 12 residues. CDR1 is DFQATT and CDR2 is SNEGSKA in the germline V gene (reference sequence). CDR3 coding DNA: TGCAGTGCAGGAGGGGACACAGATACGCAGTATTTT. Its protein product is CSAGGDTDTQYF.

The chain recombines TRBV25-1 with TRBJ2-7; D gene unclear. Between the trimmed V and J ends, which lost 3 bases and 5 bases, there was a span of 11 bases. Germline V gene sequence: CDR1 MGHDK, CDR2 SYGVNS. The CDR3 is 13 residues long. The CDR3 DNA is TGTGCCAGCAGTGACTGGACCCGGGACGAGCAGTACTTC. Translation gives CASSDWTRDEQYF.

CDR3 bases: TGTGCCTGGAGTGTACATCCGAGCGGGAGCCGAGGCGAGCAGTTCTTC. This sequence encodes CAWSVHPSGSRGEQFF. The chain combines TRBV30 with TRBJ2-1, with 8 positions matching TRBD2. The trim removed 0 bases at V and 10 bases at J, leaving 14 bases unmatched. The CDR3 extends over 16 amino acids. The germline gives CDR1 GTSNPN, CDR2 SVGIG (reference sequence).

The J gene is TRBJ2-3, the V gene TRBV5-6; D is unclear. The germline V and J ends were trimmed by 1 base and 2 bases, with 17 bases remaining between them. CDR3 length: 17 residues. The germline CDR1 and CDR2 sequences are SGHDT and YYEEEE. As DNA, the CDR3 is TGTGCCAGCAGCTTGTACGTCCCCCCACGGCCCACAGATACGCAGTATTTT. Translation gives CASSLYVPPRPTDTQYF.

The V gene is TRBV6-5, the J gene TRBJ2-1; the match to TRBD2 covers 8 bases. CDR1 is MNHEY and CDR2 is SVGAGI in the germline V gene. V shed 4 bases and J 4 bases; nucleotides not matched to a gene: 18. The CDR3 is 19 residues long. CDR3 nucleotides: TGTGCCAGCAGTTCCTCTCAAGTAGGCGGGAGGCTCTCGTACAATGAGCAGTTCTTC. Its protein product is CASSSSQVGGRLSYNEQFF.

The CDR3 DNA reads as TGCAGTACGGAGGGCCAAGGGAATGAGCAGTTCTTC. Its protein product is CSTEGQGNEQFF. The V and J genes are TRBV20-1 and TRBJ2-1; D may be TRBD2 (6 bases). Trimming removed 8 bases at V and 7 bases at J, with 15 bases between. From germline, CDR1 is DFQATT and CDR2 SNEGSKA (reference sequence). This CDR3 contains 12 residues.

This chain connects TRBV20-1 to TRBJ1-5; weak D call: TRBD1 (6 bases). Germline CDR1 and CDR2: DFQATT and SNEGSKA (reference sequence). Trimming shortened V by 7 bases and J by 5 bases, and 21 bases separated the two germline ends. The CDR3 runs to 15 residues. The CDR3 here is CSGRDDAGDHQPQHF. The CDR3 nucleotides are TGCAGTGGTCGAGATGACGCAGGGGACCATCAGCCCCAGCATTTT.

The CDR3: CSVALTGPNTEAFF. The CDR3 bases are TGCAGCGTCGCTTTGACGGGGCCGAACACTGAAGCTTTCTTT. The genes are TRBV29-1 and TRBJ1-1, with a possible D match to TRBD1 (5 bases). This CDR3 has 14 residues. Germline V gene sequence: CDR1 SQVTM, CDR2 ANQGSEA. The V end lost 6 bases, the J end lost 1 base, and 15 bases lay between the germline ends. The whole variable domain, filled in from reference TRBV29-1 and TRBJ1-1, reads SAVISQKPSRDICQRGTSLTIQCQVDSQVTMMFWYRQQPGQSLTLIATANQGSEATYESGFVIDKFPISRPNLTFSTLTVSNMSPEDSSIYLCSVALTGPNTEAFFGQGTRLTVV.

The chain carries TRBV30 and TRBJ2-1; 11 bases are a match to TRBD2. Germline CDR1 and CDR2: GTSNPN and SVGIG (reference sequence). The V and J ends lost 1 base and 4 bases, in that order; junction bases with no gene match: 3. The length of the CDR3 is 15 residues. The CDR3 spells CAWSASSGRYNEQFF. Here the CDR3 DNA reads TGTGCCTGGAGTGCGTCTAGCGGGAGGTACAATGAGCAGTTCTTC.

The chain couples TRBV11-2 to TRBJ2-6; perhaps TRBD2 as D (7 bases). The germline V and J ends were trimmed by 5 bases and 1 base, with 15 bases remaining between them. Germline V lookup: CDR1 SGHAT, CDR2 FQNNGV. The CDR3 contains 17 residues. CDR3 sequence: CASSTFGRGSGANVLTF. The CDR3 DNA reads TGTGCCAGCAGCACCTTTGGGAGGGGGTCTGGGGCCAACGTCCTGACTTTC. Full variable domain (outside the CDR3, taken from reference TRBV11-2 and TRBJ2-6): EAGVAQSPRYKIIEKRQSVAFWCNPISGHATLYWYQQILGQGPKLLIQFQNNGVVDDSQLPKDRFSAERLKGVDSTLKIQPAKLEDSAVYLCASSTFGRGSGANVLTFGAGSRLTVL.

The chain joins TRBV7-9 to TRBJ2-3; D remains unclear. The CDR3 has 12 residues. The germline CDR1 and CDR2 sequences are SEHNR and FQNEAQ (reference sequence). The ends were cut back, 3 bases at V and 8 bases at J, with 9 bases in the middle. The CDR3 coding sequence is TGTGCCAGCAGCTTCGAGCGAGTTACGCAGTATTTT. This sequence encodes CASSFERVTQYF.

The CDR3 loop is CASSLGLAGGGETQYF. The CDR3 DNA sequence: TGTGCCAGCAGTTTAGGGCTAGCGGGAGGGGGGGAGACCCAGTACTTC. The chain recombines TRBV12-3 or TRBV12-4 with TRBJ2-5; 12 nucleotides match TRBD2. The CDR3 covers 16 residues. The trim removed 1 base at V and 5 bases at J, leaving 5 bases unmatched.

V is TRBV5-1 and J is TRBJ2-7, with TRBD1 identical over 9 bases. V was clipped by 4 bases and J by 2 bases; unmatched bases: 7. The CDR3 has 15 amino acids. Germline assignment: CDR1 SGHRS and CDR2 YFSETQ. CDR3 region: CASSMDRGRPYEQYF. The CDR3 nucleotides read TGCGCCAGCAGCATGGACAGGGGACGACCCTACGAGCAGTACTTC.

The rearrangement uses TRBV15 and TRBJ1-6; the D is unclear. The CDR3 covers 13 residues. V lost 7 bases, J lost 0 bases, and 4 bases lay in between. Per the germline V gene, CDR1 is LNHNV and CDR2 is YYDKDF (reference sequence). In nucleotides, the CDR3 is TGTGCCACCACGAGCTCCTATAATTCACCCCTCCACTTT. It yields the protein CATTSSYNSPLHF.

V gene TRBV5-4 combines with J gene TRBJ2-5; D is unresolved. Looked up from germline, CDR1 is SGHNT and CDR2 is YYREEE (reference sequence). V shed 3 bases and J shed 4 bases, with 7 bases lying between them. The CDR3 extends over 12 amino acids. The CDR3 coding sequence is TGTGCCAGCAGCTCCCCTGGAGAGACCCAGTACTTC. Its protein is CASSSPGETQYF.

This clonotype showed up just a few times. The chain is built from TRBV20-1 and TRBJ2-3, with unresolved D. The CDR3 length is 11 residues. Deletions cut 3 bases from V and 6 bases from J, with 7 bases between. Germline CDR1 is DFQATT and CDR2 is SNEGSKA (reference sequence). This CDR3 reads CSASGEDTQYF. CDR3 nucleotide sequence: TGCAGTGCTAGTGGTGAGGATACGCAGTATTTT.

The rearrangement uses TRBV7-9 and TRBJ1-3; no clear D. The CDR3 loop spans 16 amino acids. From germline, CDR1 is SEHNR and CDR2 FQNEAQ (reference sequence). Trimming pared 1 base from V and 0 bases from J, leaving 10 bases between. CDR3 amino acids: CASSLVRARSGNTIYF. The CDR3 nucleotides are TGTGCCAGCAGCTTAGTCCGGGCTCGCTCTGGAAACACCATATATTTT.

This rearrangement joins TRBV30 to TRBJ1-1, with D possibly TRBD1 on 5 matching bases. The length of the CDR3 is 14 residues. Per the germline V gene, CDR1 is GTSNPN and CDR2 is SVGIG (reference sequence). With 1 base removed from V and 1 base from J, the gap between germline ends came to 10 bases. CDR3 region: CAWSAGMGNTEAFF. DNA of the CDR3: TGTGCCTGGAGTGCAGGGATGGGGAACACTGAAGCTTTCTTT.

The rearrangement joins TRBV11-1 to TRBJ1-1; 9 bases align to TRBD1. Losses at the gene ends were 8 bases for V and 3 bases for J; bases not matched to a gene: 4. This CDR3 has 13 residues. The germline V gene encodes CDR1 SGHAT and CDR2 FQDESV (reference sequence). The CDR3 DNA reads as TGTGCCAGCGGACAGGGGAGGCACACTGAAGCTTTCTTT. Its translation: CASGQGRHTEAFF.

The CDR3 nucleotides read TGTGCCAGTACCCCTACCGGGGGGGGCGGTTATGGCTACACCTTC. Encoded protein: CASTPTGGGGYGYTF. This chain joins TRBV19 and TRBJ1-2, with D perhaps matching TRBD1 (6 bases). CDR1 and CDR2 from the germline V gene are LNHDA and SQIVND (reference sequence). This CDR3 contains 15 residues. Trimming pared 7 bases from V and 5 bases from J, leaving 20 bases between.

CDR3 sequence (DNA): TGCAGTGCTAGAGTGGGTTTGAACACTGAAGCTTTCTTT. Translated, it gives CSARVGLNTEAFF. This chain joins TRBV20-1 and TRBJ1-1, with D uncertain. The CDR3 extends over 13 amino acids. V lost 1 base and J 0 bases, leaving 6 bases between the germline ends. Germline V gene lookup returns CDR1 DFQATT and CDR2 SNEGSKA (reference sequence).